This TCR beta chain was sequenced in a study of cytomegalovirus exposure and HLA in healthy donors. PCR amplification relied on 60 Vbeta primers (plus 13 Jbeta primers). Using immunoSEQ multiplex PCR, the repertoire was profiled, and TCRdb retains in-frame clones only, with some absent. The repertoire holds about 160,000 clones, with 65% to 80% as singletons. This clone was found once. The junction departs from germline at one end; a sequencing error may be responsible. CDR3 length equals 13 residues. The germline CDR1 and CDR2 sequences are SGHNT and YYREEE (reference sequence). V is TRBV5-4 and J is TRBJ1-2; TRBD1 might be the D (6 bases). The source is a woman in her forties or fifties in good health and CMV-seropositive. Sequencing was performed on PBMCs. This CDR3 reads CASSLDSVYGYTF. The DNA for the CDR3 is TGTGCCAGCAGTTTGGACAGTGTCTATGGCTACACCTTC.